This T cell receptor (beta chain) appears in the sequencing data of a study of blood T cell repertoires in COVID-19. Enrolled through a virtual design, the participants were between roughly 18 and 100 years of age and came from under 25 US areas. The data were produced by immunoSEQ multiplex PCR, yet TCRdb's version contains in-frame clones alone and is incomplete. This sample has around 430,000 clones; approximately 87% occur once, and the top ten carry roughly 9.4%. Unmatched junction bases numbered 2, after V lost 5 bases and J lost 4 bases. Germline CDR1 reads SGHTA; CDR2 reads FQGTGA. This CDR3 contains 13 residues.

The TCR comes from a woman aged 50 to 65 who had recovered from COVID-19. This chain connects TRBV7-3 to TRBJ1-2; TRBD1 matches at 9 bases. The sample was PBMCs or T cells enriched from blood (not recorded which). CDR3 DNA sequence: TGTGCCAGCAGCCCGGACAGGGGCTATGGCTACACCTTC. This sequence encodes CASSPDRGYGYTF.